This TCR beta chain was obtained from a study of cytomegalovirus exposure and HLA in healthy donors. The CDR3 sequence is 13 residues long. Trimming removed 8 bases at V and 8 bases at J, with 18 bases between. The germline V gene encodes CDR1 MNHNS and CDR2 SASEGT. Study-level points and caveats: By HLA locus, TCR association rates varied in a later analysis, with DRB1 showing the most and HLA-C the fewest.

The table lists this clone with many counts. Its target is not known. It was with 60 Vbeta and 13 Jbeta primers that the PCR ran. In the study's own analysis: Later work found around 72 million unique TCR beta chains, with roughly 11 million shared. Repertoires were generated with immunoSEQ multiplex PCR, while TCRdb's copy carries only in-frame clones and drops some. The DNA was the basis for D and trimming; V, J and clone size are from that table. The sample lists 150,000 to 200,000 clones; roughly 13% were seen once. Sequenced input: PBMCs. J is TRBJ1-2 and V is TRBV6-1, with a tentative D call TRBD1 (6 bases). This sequence was found in a man between 45 and 60 years old in good health and CMV-seropositive. DNA of the CDR3: TGTGCCAGCCCCGGACAGAGTATAGCGGGCTACACCTTC. Translating gives CASPGQSIAGYTF.